These 24 T cell receptor beta chains were sequenced from one sample in a study of shared clonotypes between healthy human individuals. Naive CD8 cells were CD45RO-negative, positively selected for CCR7, excluding terminally differentiated effector memory CD45RA+ cells. The method was immunoSEQ multiplex PCR; TCRdb's version includes in-frame clones alone and lacks a portion of them. This sample carries around 2,000,000 clones, about 95% of them seen once, and the ten largest clones take more than 0.95%. Specimen: naive CD8+ T cells sorted from blood. The receptors shown here come from a man between 18 and 35 years old in good health.

This chain connects TRBV7-9 to TRBJ2-7; D may be TRBD1 or TRBD2 (5 bases each). V lost 3 bases and J lost 6, with 9 bases in between. CDR1 and CDR2 (germline): SEHNR, FQNEAQ (reference sequence). The CDR3 is 12 residues long. CDR3 sequence reads: CASSFTGPEQYF. As DNA, the CDR3 is TGTGCCAGCAGCTTTACGGGGCCCGAGCAGTACTTC.

The chain is built from TRBV5-1 and TRBJ1-1; D not resolved. CDR1 and CDR2 from the germline V gene are SGHRS and YFSETQ. Trimming shortened V by 3 bases and J by 2 bases, and 17 bases separated the two germline ends. The CDR3 runs to 16 residues. The CDR3 sequence: CASSWGGEVVNTEAFF. In DNA form, the CDR3 reads TGCGCCAGCAGCTGGGGAGGAGAGGTTGTAAACACTGAAGCTTTCTTT.

This clone was detected once. Other DNA sequences of this sample code for an identical CDR3. The chain combines TRBV9 with TRBJ1-3; D unresolved. V lost 0 bases and J lost 0, with 7 bases in between. CDR1 SGDLS and CDR2 YYNGEE come from the germline V gene. The CDR3 consists of 15 residues. The CDR3 nucleotides read TGTGCCAGCAGCGTAGATGGTTTCTCTGGAAACACCATATATTTT. This sequence encodes CASSVDGFSGNTIYF. The complete variable domain, with remaining parts taken from reference TRBV9 and TRBJ1-3, reads DSGVTQTPKHLITATGQRVTLRCSPRSGDLSVYWYQQSLDQGLQFLIQYYNGEERAKGNILERFSAQQFPDLHSELNLSSLELGDSALYFCASSVDGFSGNTIYFGEGSWLTVV.

J is TRBJ2-7 and V is TRBV4-1; D ambiguous. V lost 0 bases to trimming and J lost 3 bases, with 9 bases between them. Germline lookup yields CDR1 MGHRA and CDR2 YSYEKL. The CDR3 length is 14 residues. The CDR3 loop is CASSQETQFYEQYF. The DNA of the CDR3 is TGCGCCAGCAGCCAAGAAACACAGTTCTACGAGCAGTACTTC.

The chain uses TRBV7-9 and TRBJ2-7; D call uncertain. This CDR3 region has 18 residues. The V end lost 1 base, the J end lost 1 base, and 20 bases lay between the germline ends. CDR1 is SEHNR and CDR2 is FQNEAQ in the germline V gene (reference sequence). Here the CDR3 DNA reads TGTGCCAGCAGCTTAGTCCTGGGTGGCAGGCTAACTTCCTACGAGCAGTACTTC. This sequence encodes CASSLVLGGRLTSYEQYF. The full variable domain, its missing parts supplied by reference TRBV7-9 and TRBJ2-7, is DTGVSQNPRHKITKRGQNVTFRCDPISEHNRLYWYRQTLGQGPEFLTYFQNEAQLEKSRLLSDRFSAERPKGSFSTLEIQRTEQGDSAMYLCASSLVLGGRLTSYEQYFGPGTRLTVT.

J is TRBJ2-7 and V is TRBV27; tentatively, D is TRBD1 (5 bases). Trimming took off 3 bases at V and 2 bases at J, with 14 bases between the two ends. Germline V CDR1 and CDR2: MNHEY, SMNVEV (reference sequence). The CDR3 length is 15 residues. Written as DNA, the CDR3 is TGTGCCAGCAGTTTGGCCTCGACAGCTACCTACGAGCAGTACTTC. Translation gives CASSLASTATYEQYF.

The V call is TRBV9, the J call TRBJ2-1; 9 positions match TRBD2. CDR1 and CDR2 (germline): SGDLS, YYNGEE. The CDR3 totals 16 residues. V was clipped by 3 bases and J by 4 bases; unmatched bases: 8. The CDR3 protein is CASSGLAGEGYNEQFF. The CDR3 DNA reads TGTGCCAGCAGCGGATTAGCGGGAGAGGGGTACAATGAGCAGTTCTTC.

V is TRBV13 and J is TRBJ2-3; D uncertain. With 4 bases removed from V and 7 bases from J, the gap between germline ends came to 9 bases. The CDR3 has 12 amino acids. CDR1 is PRHDT and CDR2 is FYEKMQ in the germline V gene (reference sequence). The CDR3 protein is CASSSDRHTQYF. CDR3 in DNA: TGTGCCAGCAGCTCGGATCGGCATACGCAGTATTTT.

This clone was found once. J is TRBJ1-4 and V is TRBV4-1; weak D call: TRBD1 (5 bases). The V end lost 4 bases, the J end lost 16 bases, and 19 bases lay between the germline ends. Germline CDR1 and CDR2: MGHRA and YSYEKL. The CDR3 is made up of 13 amino acids. The CDR3 region has the DNA TGCGCCAGCAGCCGAGGGACCTCCGACTCGCCGTTTTTT. It translates to CASSRGTSDSPFF.

The chain has TRBV4-1 and TRBJ2-7, with D possibly TRBD1 on 6 matching bases. The V gene's germline CDR1 is MGHRA and CDR2 YSYEKL. CDR3 length: 14 residues. Trimming stripped 1 base from V and 7 bases from J, with 14 bases between. The CDR3 spells CASSQGQGLGEQYF. The CDR3 DNA follows: TGCGCCAGCAGCCAAGGCCAGGGGCTGGGGGAGCAGTACTTC.

V gene TRBV27 combines with J gene TRBJ2-3; 11 bases match TRBD2. Germline CDR1 MNHEY, CDR2 SMNVEV (reference sequence). The V gene end was trimmed by 7 bases and the J gene end by 3 bases; junction bases not matched to a gene: 12. The CDR3 has 17 residues. The chain's CDR3 is CASTPLLAGGRTDTQYF. In DNA, the CDR3 is TGTGCCAGCACTCCCCTCCTAGCGGGGGGTCGGACAGATACGCAGTATTTT.

V and J are TRBV2 and TRBJ2-5; D is unresolved. The germline V gene has CDR1 SNHLY and CDR2 FYNNEI. This CDR3 has 13 amino acids. V was cut by 4 bases and J by 2 bases, with 8 bases left in between. The CDR3 region is CASSGADQETQYF. The DNA of the CDR3 is TGTGCCAGCAGTGGGGCGGATCAAGAGACCCAGTACTTC. Based on the CDR3 plus reference TRBV2 and TRBJ2-5, the full variable domain is EPEVTQTPSHQVTQMGQEVILRCVPISNHLYFYWYRQILGQKVEFLVSFYNNEISEKSEIFDDQFSVERPDGSNFTLKIRSTKLEDSAMYFCASSGADQETQYFGPGTRLLVL.

The rearrangement uses TRBV2 and TRBJ1-5; the match to TRBD1 covers 7 bases. Germline V lookup: CDR1 SNHLY, CDR2 FYNNEI. J was trimmed by 0 bases and V by 6 bases; bases with no gene match: 5. The CDR3 covers 15 residues. The chain's CDR3 is CASRAGTDSNQPQHF. As DNA, the CDR3 is TGTGCCAGCAGAGCGGGGACAGATAGCAATCAGCCCCAGCATTTT.

The V and J genes are TRBV29-1 and TRBJ1-1; D not resolved. Trimming cost V 7 bases and J 10 bases, with 19 bases left between them. Germline loops: CDR1 SQVTM, CDR2 ANQGSEA. This CDR3 is 12 amino acids long. This CDR3 is CSGNPGEGPAFF. The CDR3 nucleotides are TGCAGCGGCAATCCGGGCGAGGGTCCAGCTTTCTTT. Variable domain in full (rest from reference TRBV29-1 and TRBJ1-1): SAVISQKPSRDICQRGTSLTIQCQVDSQVTMMFWYRQQPGQSLTLIATANQGSEATYESGFVIDKFPISRPNLTFSTLTVSNMSPEDSSIYLCSGNPGEGPAFFGQGTRLTVV.

The table lists this clone with a few counts. Additional DNA sequences in this sample encode the identical CDR3. V usage is TRBV27 and J usage is TRBJ2-7; 8 bases match TRBD1. After removal of 3 bases from V and 1 base from J, the junction contained 2 bases not matched to a gene. This CDR3 has 14 residues. Germline V CDR1 and CDR2: MNHEY, SMNVEV (reference sequence). In nucleotides, the CDR3 is TGTGCCAGCAGTTTCGGGACAGGTTCCTACGAGCAGTACTTC. Translation: CASSFGTGSYEQYF.

The chain combines TRBV9 with TRBJ1-1, with 8 bases fitting TRBD1. The CDR3 extends over 16 amino acids. Germline CDR1 reads SGDLS; CDR2 reads YYNGEE. V dropped 0 bases and J dropped 3; count of bases not matched to a gene: 7. The CDR3 coding sequence is TGTGCCAGCAGCGTAGTTTCAGCAGGGGGCTACACTGAAGCTTTCTTT. This gives the protein CASSVVSAGGYTEAFF. Drawing the rest from reference TRBV9 and TRBJ1-1, the complete variable domain is DSGVTQTPKHLITATGQRVTLRCSPRSGDLSVYWYQQSLDQGLQFLIQYYNGEERAKGNILERFSAQQFPDLHSELNLSSLELGDSALYFCASSVVSAGGYTEAFFGQGTRLTVV.

V and J are TRBV4-1 and TRBJ2-5, with D possibly TRBD2 on 7 matching bases. Trimming took off 4 bases at V and 1 base at J, with 13 bases between the two ends. CDR1 is MGHRA and CDR2 is YSYEKL in the germline V gene. There are 15 residues in the CDR3. CDR3 bases: TGCGCCAGCAGCCCCGGGGGGCACAGCCAAGAGACCCAGTACTTC. This gives the protein CASSPGGHSQETQYF.

The chain combines TRBV6-6 with TRBJ2-7; either TRBD1 or TRBD2 may supply D (5 bases each). Trimming pared 5 bases from V and 4 bases from J, leaving 12 bases between. The CDR3 runs to 13 residues. The V gene's germline CDR1 is MNHNY and CDR2 SVGAGI (reference sequence). The CDR3 reads CASSPGPDYEQYF. For the CDR3, the DNA is TGTGCCAGCAGTCCGGGACCGGATTACGAGCAGTACTTC.

Concerning this clone itself: This specimen includes other DNA sequences encoding the same CDR3. The chain links TRBV19 to TRBJ2-7; D remains ambiguous. Looked up from germline, CDR1 is LNHDA and CDR2 is SQIVND (reference sequence). This CDR3 region has 13 residues. With 4 bases removed from V and 0 bases from J, the gap between germline ends came to 7 bases. CDR3 DNA sequence: TGTGCCAGTAGTAATCGGTACTCCTACGAGCAGTACTTC. Residues: CASSNRYSYEQYF.

The rearrangement links TRBV5-6 to TRBJ2-7; D remains unclear. The CDR3 extends over 15 amino acids. The germline V and J ends were trimmed by 4 bases and 3 bases, with 17 bases remaining between them. Germline CDR1 SGHDT, CDR2 YYEEEE. The CDR3 region is CASSALDAMIYEQYF. In DNA form, the CDR3 reads TGTGCCAGCAGCGCCCTCGACGCGATGATCTACGAGCAGTACTTC.

The chain recombines TRBV7-8 with TRBJ2-7; D not certain. Germline V gene sequence: CDR1 SGHVS, CDR2 FQNEAQ. This CDR3 is built from 12 residues. Trimming removed 5 bases at V and 3 bases at J, with 8 bases between. For the CDR3, the DNA is TGTGCCAGCAGCGATGGGTACTACGAGCAGTACTTC. Its protein is CASSDGYYEQYF. Together with reference TRBV7-8 and TRBJ2-7, the CDR3 gives the full variable domain: GAGVSQSPRYKVAKRGQDVALRCDPISGHVSLFWYQQALGQGPEFLTYFQNEAQLDKSGLPSDRFFAERPEGSVSTLKIQRTQQEDSAVYLCASSDGYYEQYFGPGTRLTVT.

This sequence joins TRBV11-1 and TRBJ2-5, with 12 nucleotides matching TRBD2. Per the germline V gene, CDR1 is SGHAT and CDR2 is FQDESV (reference sequence). The CDR3 runs 18 residues. J lost 5 bases, V lost 0 bases, and 10 bases had no gene match. CDR3 DNA sequence: TGTGCCAGCAGCTTAGCCCTAGCGGGGGGGCAAGTTGCTGAGACCCAGTACTTC. Its translation is CASSLALAGGQVAETQYF.

This rearrangement joins TRBV28 to TRBJ2-1; the D gene is possibly TRBD1 (6 bases). In germline, CDR1 is MDHEN, CDR2 SYDVKM. This CDR3 has 15 residues. The V end lost 1 base, the J end lost 2 bases, and 9 bases lay between the germline ends. CDR3 residues: CASSLSGVAYNEQFF. The CDR3 DNA reads TGTGCCAGCAGTTTATCAGGGGTCGCCTACAATGAGCAGTTCTTC.

This chain connects TRBV7-9 to TRBJ1-1; D call uncertain. Germline V gene lookup returns CDR1 SEHNR and CDR2 FQNEAQ (reference sequence). Trimming removed 5 bases at V and 3 bases at J, with 7 bases between. The CDR3 runs 12 residues. This CDR3 reads CASSDADTEAFF. The CDR3 DNA follows: TGTGCCAGCAGCGACGCGGACACTGAAGCTTTCTTT.